These T cell receptor beta chains were read from a single sample in a study of blood T cell repertoires in COVID-19. Profiled with immunoSEQ multiplex PCR; TCRdb holds only in-frame clones, not every one. Of about 120,000 clones listed, approximately 90% were seen once; the top ten hold approximately 2.3%. Sequencing was performed on peripheral blood. The receptors here all came from a woman in her fifties or sixties with acute or convalescent COVID-19. The CDR3 runs from the conserved cysteine through the conserved F or W. Each record gives: D gene, J gene, clone size, V gene, CDR3 DNA, CDR3 protein. A D gene is named only where the DNA matches it firmly. The size entry is marked missing in some rows and otherwise reads once, few, many or a size class.

d_call: NA
j_call: TRBJ2-7
clone_size: NA
v_call: TRBV25-1
cdr3_nt: TGTGCCAGCAGTGAATCAGGGTTCTCCTACGAGCAGTACTTC
cdr3_aa: CASSESGFSYEQYF

d_call: TRBD1
j_call: TRBJ1-1
clone_size: once
v_call: TRBV28
cdr3_nt: TGTGCCAGCAGTTCGGGGACAGGGTTGAGCACTGAAGCTTTCTTT
cdr3_aa: CASSSGTGLSTEAFF

d_call: NA
j_call: TRBJ1-3
clone_size: NA
v_call: TRBV11-2
cdr3_nt: TGTGCCAGCAGTAAAGACAGGAGCTCTGGAAACACCATATATTTT
cdr3_aa: CASSKDRSSGNTIYF

d_call: NA
j_call: TRBJ2-7
clone_size: NA
v_call: TRBV19
cdr3_nt: TGTGCCAGTAGTATAGAGCAGGGTCCCTACGAGCAGTACTTC
cdr3_aa: CASSIEQGPYEQYF

d_call: TRBD2
j_call: TRBJ2-7
clone_size: NA
v_call: TRBV3-1/TRBV3-2
cdr3_nt: TGTGCCAGCAAAGGGAGGGGCGAGCAGTACTTC
cdr3_aa: CASKGRGEQYF

d_call: TRBD2
j_call: TRBJ2-7
clone_size: NA
v_call: TRBV18
cdr3_nt: TGTGCCAGCTCACCACCGGGGAGGGGAGGCGGCGAGCAGTACTTC
cdr3_aa: CASSPPGRGGGEQYF

d_call: TRBD1
j_call: TRBJ1-4
clone_size: NA
v_call: TRBV11-1
cdr3_nt: TGTGCCAGCAGCTTCACAGGGGTCGAAAAACTGTTTTTT
cdr3_aa: CASSFTGVEKLFF

d_call: NA
j_call: TRBJ1-1
clone_size: NA
v_call: TRBV5-4
cdr3_nt: TGTGCCAGCAGCCGGAGATTGGAGAGGACATCATTAGAGTTCGCTTTCTTT
cdr3_aa: CASSRRLERTSLEFAFF

d_call: TRBD1
j_call: TRBJ1-1
clone_size: NA
v_call: TRBV3-1/TRBV3-2
cdr3_nt: TGTGCCAGCAGCCAAGATCTGGGACAGGGACATCCTAATCCTGAAGCTTTCTTT
cdr3_aa: CASSQDLGQGHPNPEAFF

d_call: TRBD2
j_call: TRBJ2-7
clone_size: NA
v_call: TRBV7-9
cdr3_nt: TGTGCCAGCAGCCCGAAGTTAGCGGGAGTGGAGTACGAGCAGTACTTC
cdr3_aa: CASSPKLAGVEYEQYF

d_call: NA
j_call: TRBJ1-2
clone_size: NA
v_call: TRBV9
cdr3_nt: TGTGCCAGCAGCCCCACAGGCAGACCCTATGGCTACACCTTC
cdr3_aa: CASSPTGRPYGYTF

d_call: TRBD2
j_call: TRBJ2-2
clone_size: NA
v_call: TRBV27
cdr3_nt: TGTGCCAGCAGTTTGGACGCGGGGGGTCCATACACCGGGGAGCTGTTTTTT
cdr3_aa: CASSLDAGGPYTGELFF

d_call: TRBD2
j_call: TRBJ2-5
clone_size: NA
v_call: TRBV5-1
cdr3_nt: TGCGCCAGCTCCCGGGGCGGGGGTCAGACCCAGTACTTC
cdr3_aa: CASSRGGGQTQYF

d_call: NA
j_call: TRBJ2-7
clone_size: NA
v_call: TRBV11-3
cdr3_nt: TGTGCCAGCAGCTTAAAGCACGAGCAGTACTTC
cdr3_aa: CASSLKHEQYF

d_call: TRBD1
j_call: TRBJ2-1
clone_size: NA
v_call: TRBV2
cdr3_nt: TGTGCCAGCAGCTCACAGGGGGCGCTTAATGAGCAGTTCTTC
cdr3_aa: CASSSQGALNEQFF

d_call: NA
j_call: TRBJ1-1
clone_size: NA
v_call: TRBV24-1
cdr3_nt: TGTGCCACCTCGCCTCAGGGGATTGACACTGAAGCTTTCTTT
cdr3_aa: CATSPQGIDTEAFF

d_call: TRBD2
j_call: TRBJ2-7
clone_size: NA
v_call: TRBV11-2
cdr3_nt: TGTGCCAGCAGCTACCTAGCGGGAGGGGTCGAGCAGTACTTC
cdr3_aa: CASSYLAGGVEQYF

d_call: TRBD1
j_call: TRBJ1-2
clone_size: once
v_call: TRBV5-1
cdr3_nt: TGCGCCAGCAGCTTAGGAACAGGGGGCGCGGTCCCGAATGGCTACACCTTC
cdr3_aa: CASSLGTGGAVPNGYTF

d_call: TRBD1
j_call: TRBJ2-3
clone_size: NA
v_call: TRBV10-3
cdr3_nt: TGTGCCATCAGTGAGTCAACGACAGGGGATAGAGATACGCAGTATTTT
cdr3_aa: CAISESTTGDRDTQYF

d_call: NA
j_call: TRBJ1-2
clone_size: NA
v_call: TRBV11-3
cdr3_nt: TGTGCCAGCAGCTCCGACAGGAGTTATGGCTACACCTTC
cdr3_aa: CASSSDRSYGYTF

d_call: NA
j_call: TRBJ1-4
clone_size: NA
v_call: TRBV12-3/TRBV12-4
cdr3_nt: TGTGCCAGCAGGTTACCCGGAGCTGAAAAACTGTTTTTT
cdr3_aa: CASRLPGAEKLFF

d_call: NA
j_call: TRBJ2-7
clone_size: NA
v_call: TRBV5-1
cdr3_nt: TGCGCCAGCAGCTTGGGCGGGATCTCCTACGAGCAGTACTTC
cdr3_aa: CASSLGGISYEQYF

d_call: TRBD1
j_call: TRBJ2-5
clone_size: NA
v_call: TRBV10-3
cdr3_nt: TGTGCCATTTCCCGGGACAGGGAGTGGGAGACCCAGTACTTC
cdr3_aa: CAISRDREWETQYF

d_call: NA
j_call: TRBJ1-2
clone_size: once
v_call: TRBV24-1
cdr3_nt: TGTGCCACCAGTGACCCTGAAGGCGGGAACCGGCCCTATGGGGGCTACACCTTC
cdr3_aa: CATSDPEGGNRPYGGYTF

d_call: NA
j_call: TRBJ1-5
clone_size: NA
v_call: TRBV19
cdr3_nt: TGTGCCAGTAGTATTGGCCAGGGTCAGCCCCAGCATTTT
cdr3_aa: CASSIGQGQPQHF

d_call: NA
j_call: TRBJ2-1
clone_size: NA
v_call: TRBV4-1
cdr3_nt: TGCGCCAGCAGCCAAGACCAGGGAGGTAATGAGCAGTTCTTC
cdr3_aa: CASSQDQGGNEQFF

d_call: NA
j_call: TRBJ2-3
clone_size: NA
v_call: TRBV11-3
cdr3_nt: TGTGCCAGCAGCTTAGAGTTAGGGGTGTGGACCGGAGATACGCAGTATTTT
cdr3_aa: CASSLELGVWTGDTQYF

d_call: NA
j_call: TRBJ2-5
clone_size: NA
v_call: TRBV7-9
cdr3_nt: TGTGCCAGCAGCTTAGAGTCCGAGGGAGAGACCCAGTACTTC
cdr3_aa: CASSLESEGETQYF

d_call: NA
j_call: TRBJ1-1
clone_size: NA
v_call: TRBV7-9
cdr3_nt: TGTGCCAGCAGCCTAGACAGACTGAACACTGAAGCTTTCTTT
cdr3_aa: CASSLDRLNTEAFF

d_call: TRBD1
j_call: TRBJ1-4
clone_size: once
v_call: TRBV30
cdr3_nt: TGTGCCTGGAGTGTCCGACAGGGGAATGAAAAACTGTTTTTT
cdr3_aa: CAWSVRQGNEKLFF

d_call: NA
j_call: TRBJ2-1
clone_size: NA
v_call: TRBV18
cdr3_nt: TGTGCCAGCTCACCACGGGGCGACAGGTCGGATGAGCAGTTCTTC
cdr3_aa: CASSPRGDRSDEQFF

d_call: NA
j_call: TRBJ2-7
clone_size: NA
v_call: TRBV4-1
cdr3_nt: TGCGCCAGCAGCGTCGGGCAGGGGTCTAACGAGCAGTACTTC
cdr3_aa: CASSVGQGSNEQYF

d_call: TRBD1
j_call: TRBJ2-1
clone_size: NA
v_call: TRBV5-1
cdr3_nt: TGCGCCAGCAGCTTAGACAGGGCCTACAATGAGCAGTTCTTC
cdr3_aa: CASSLDRAYNEQFF

d_call: NA
j_call: TRBJ2-3
clone_size: NA
v_call: TRBV7-9
cdr3_nt: TGTGCCAGCAGCCCCTCTAGCACAGATACGCAGTATTTT
cdr3_aa: CASSPSSTDTQYF

d_call: NA
j_call: TRBJ2-3
clone_size: NA
v_call: TRBV7-8
cdr3_nt: TGTGCCAGCAGCTCGTATATCGGGGGACCCACAGATACGCAGTATTTT
cdr3_aa: CASSSYIGGPTDTQYF

d_call: NA
j_call: TRBJ1-1
clone_size: few
v_call: TRBV7-2
cdr3_nt: TGTGCCAGCAGCTTCTTAGACGGGAGGAACACTGAAGCTTTCTTT
cdr3_aa: CASSFLDGRNTEAFF

d_call: TRBD2
j_call: TRBJ2-1
clone_size: NA
v_call: TRBV11-2
cdr3_nt: TGTGCCAGCAGCTCGAAATGGACTAGCGGGGGCCTATCCTACAATGAGCAGTTCTTC
cdr3_aa: CASSSKWTSGGLSYNEQFF

d_call: TRBD1
j_call: TRBJ2-3
clone_size: NA
v_call: TRBV18
cdr3_nt: TGTGCCAGCACGAAGGTGGGGACAGGGGCCGATACGCAGTATTTT
cdr3_aa: CASTKVGTGADTQYF

d_call: NA
j_call: TRBJ2-1
clone_size: NA
v_call: TRBV6-4
cdr3_nt: TGTGCCAGCAGTGGCCAGGCCGGTTCCAATGAGCAGTTCTTC
cdr3_aa: CASSGQAGSNEQFF

d_call: TRBD1
j_call: TRBJ1-1
clone_size: NA
v_call: TRBV2
cdr3_nt: TGTGCCAGCCGCCCCACAGGGGTGAACACTGAAGCTTTCTTT
cdr3_aa: CASRPTGVNTEAFF

d_call: TRBD2
j_call: TRBJ2-1
clone_size: NA
v_call: TRBV19
cdr3_nt: TGTGCCAGTACTCCGGGACTAGCGGGGGCTATCCGGGAGCAGTTCTTC
cdr3_aa: CASTPGLAGAIREQFF

d_call: NA
j_call: TRBJ1-1
clone_size: NA
v_call: TRBV7-2
cdr3_nt: TGTGCCAGCAGCCTGACAGGGAACACTGAAGCTTTCTTT
cdr3_aa: CASSLTGNTEAFF

d_call: NA
j_call: TRBJ2-3
clone_size: once
v_call: TRBV19
cdr3_nt: TGTGCCAGTAGTATAGATTTGGGCCCGGCTCCGTATTTT
cdr3_aa: CASSIDLGPAPYF

d_call: TRBD2
j_call: TRBJ2-1
clone_size: once
v_call: TRBV7-9
cdr3_nt: TGTGCCAGCAGCCCTCTAGCGGGGGCCGCATACAATGAGCAGTTCTTC
cdr3_aa: CASSPLAGAAYNEQFF

d_call: NA
j_call: TRBJ2-6
clone_size: few
v_call: TRBV11-2
cdr3_nt: TGTGCCAGCAGCGACCCTAGGATGCTTTCCGGGGCCAACGTCCTGACTTTC
cdr3_aa: CASSDPRMLSGANVLTF

d_call: NA
j_call: TRBJ2-5
clone_size: NA
v_call: TRBV6-2/TRBV6-3
cdr3_nt: TGTGCCAGCAGTTACACTAGACTCCAAGAGACCCAGTACTTC
cdr3_aa: CASSYTRLQETQYF

d_call: NA
j_call: TRBJ2-3
clone_size: NA
v_call: TRBV11-2
cdr3_nt: TGTGCCAGCAGCTTAGACGTATATACGCAGTATTTT
cdr3_aa: CASSLDVYTQYF

d_call: NA
j_call: TRBJ2-3
clone_size: NA
v_call: TRBV18
cdr3_nt: TGTGCCAGCTCCCCGGAGGATACGCAGTATTTT
cdr3_aa: CASSPEDTQYF

d_call: NA
j_call: TRBJ2-7
clone_size: NA
v_call: TRBV12-3/TRBV12-4
cdr3_nt: TGTGCCAGCAGTAGGGGGTCTGTCTACGAGCAGTACTTC
cdr3_aa: CASSRGSVYEQYF

d_call: TRBD2
j_call: TRBJ2-5
clone_size: NA
v_call: TRBV3-1/TRBV3-2
cdr3_nt: TGTGCCAGCAGCCAAGATCATAGCGGGAGGAAGACCCAGTACTTC
cdr3_aa: CASSQDHSGRKTQYF

d_call: NA
j_call: TRBJ1-1
clone_size: NA
v_call: TRBV4-3
cdr3_nt: TGCGCCAGCAGCCAATACCCCCAGTCAACTGAAGCTTTCTTT
cdr3_aa: CASSQYPQSTEAFF

d_call: NA
j_call: TRBJ1-3
clone_size: NA
v_call: TRBV5-1
cdr3_nt: TGCGCCAGCAGCTGGTTGACAGGCCTCTCTGGAAACACCATATATTTT
cdr3_aa: CASSWLTGLSGNTIYF

d_call: NA
j_call: TRBJ1-3
clone_size: NA
v_call: TRBV25-1
cdr3_nt: TGTGCCAGCAGTGATACAGGGTCCTCTGGAAACACCATATATTTT
cdr3_aa: CASSDTGSSGNTIYF

d_call: TRBD2
j_call: TRBJ2-7
clone_size: NA
v_call: TRBV10-1
cdr3_nt: TGCGCCAGCCTAAGCGGGAGAGAGCTCTACGAGCAGTACTTC
cdr3_aa: CASLSGRELYEQYF

d_call: NA
j_call: TRBJ1-4
clone_size: few
v_call: TRBV7-9
cdr3_nt: TGTGCCAGCAGCCCTCCAGGGCTGGGTGAAAAACTGTTTTTT
cdr3_aa: CASSPPGLGEKLFF

d_call: NA
j_call: TRBJ2-7
clone_size: NA
v_call: TRBV6-2/TRBV6-3
cdr3_nt: TGTGCCAGCAGTTTCATTCCGGACAGTACCTTTAGCTACGAGCAGTACTTC
cdr3_aa: CASSFIPDSTFSYEQYF

d_call: TRBD1
j_call: TRBJ1-4
clone_size: NA
v_call: TRBV29-1
cdr3_nt: TGCAGCGTTGGCGAAAGGGACAGGGGAGAGTGGAGTGAAAAACTGTTTTTT
cdr3_aa: CSVGERDRGEWSEKLFF

d_call: NA
j_call: TRBJ1-2
clone_size: NA
v_call: TRBV18
cdr3_nt: TGTGCCAGCTCACCGGGGGGGGCTACTGGCTACACCTTC
cdr3_aa: CASSPGGATGYTF

d_call: NA
j_call: TRBJ1-3
clone_size: NA
v_call: TRBV11-3
cdr3_nt: TGTGCCAGCAGCGCCGATTTTACAGGAATGGCCATATATTTT
cdr3_aa: CASSADFTGMAIYF

d_call: TRBD1
j_call: TRBJ1-2
clone_size: NA
v_call: TRBV5-6
cdr3_nt: TGTGCCAGCAGCTTGGGGTTCCAGGGGGGTATTTATGGCTACACCTTC
cdr3_aa: CASSLGFQGGIYGYTF